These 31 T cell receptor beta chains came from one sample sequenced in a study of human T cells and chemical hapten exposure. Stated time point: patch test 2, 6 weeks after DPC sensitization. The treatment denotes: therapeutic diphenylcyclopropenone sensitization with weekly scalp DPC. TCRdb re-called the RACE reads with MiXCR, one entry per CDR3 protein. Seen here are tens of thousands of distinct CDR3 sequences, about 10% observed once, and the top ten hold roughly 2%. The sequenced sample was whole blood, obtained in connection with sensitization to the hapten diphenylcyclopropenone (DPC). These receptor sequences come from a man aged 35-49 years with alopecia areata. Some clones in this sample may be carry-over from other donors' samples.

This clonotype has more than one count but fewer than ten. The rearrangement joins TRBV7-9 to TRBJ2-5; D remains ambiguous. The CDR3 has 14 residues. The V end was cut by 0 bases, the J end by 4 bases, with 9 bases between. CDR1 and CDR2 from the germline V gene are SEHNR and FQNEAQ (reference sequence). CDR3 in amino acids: CASSLAMDGETQYF. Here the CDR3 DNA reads TGTGCCAGCAGCTTAGCTATGGACGGAGAGACCCAGTACTTC.

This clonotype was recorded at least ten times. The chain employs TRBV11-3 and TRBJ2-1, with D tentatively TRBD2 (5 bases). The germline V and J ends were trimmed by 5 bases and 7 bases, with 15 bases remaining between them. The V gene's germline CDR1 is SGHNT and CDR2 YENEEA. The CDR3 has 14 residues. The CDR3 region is CASSRDNRGNEQFF. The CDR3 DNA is TGTGCCAGCAGCCGAGACAACCGAGGGAATGAGCAGTTCTTC.

Written as DNA, the CDR3 is TGTGCCAGCAGTGAAGCACCGGGGCATAATTCACCCCTCCACTTT. This translates into CASSEAPGHNSPLHF. This rearrangement joins TRBV2 to TRBJ1-6, with TRBD1 as a possible D gene (5 bases). V lost 0 bases, J lost 5 bases, and 8 bases lay in between. This CDR3 is 15 amino acids long. Germline-derived CDR1 and CDR2 are SNHLY and FYNNEI.

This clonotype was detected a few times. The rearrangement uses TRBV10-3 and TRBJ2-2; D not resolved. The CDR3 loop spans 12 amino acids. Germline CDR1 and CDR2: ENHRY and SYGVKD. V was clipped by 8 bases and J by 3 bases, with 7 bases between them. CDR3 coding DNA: TGTGCCATCCGGCCGGACACCGGGGAGCTGTTTTTT. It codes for CAIRPDTGELFF.

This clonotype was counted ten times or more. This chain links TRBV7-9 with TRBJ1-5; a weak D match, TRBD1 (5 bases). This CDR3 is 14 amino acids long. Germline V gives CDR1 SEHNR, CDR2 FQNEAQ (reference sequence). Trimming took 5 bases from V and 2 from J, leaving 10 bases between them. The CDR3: CASSRGEGNQPQHF. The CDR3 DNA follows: TGTGCCAGCAGCAGAGGGGAAGGCAATCAGCCCCAGCATTTT. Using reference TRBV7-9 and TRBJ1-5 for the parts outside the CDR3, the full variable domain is DTGVSQNPRHKITKRGQNVTFRCDPISEHNRLYWYRQTLGQGPEFLTYFQNEAQLEKSRLLSDRFSAERPKGSFSTLEIQRTEQGDSAMYLCASSRGEGNQPQHFGDGTRLSIL.

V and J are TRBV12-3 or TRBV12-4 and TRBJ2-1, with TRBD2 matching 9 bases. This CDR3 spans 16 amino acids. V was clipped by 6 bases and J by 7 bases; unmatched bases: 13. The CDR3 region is CASSAWGSGSGNEQFF. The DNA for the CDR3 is TGTGCCAGCAGCGCTTGGGGTAGCGGGAGTGGGAATGAGCAGTTCTTC.

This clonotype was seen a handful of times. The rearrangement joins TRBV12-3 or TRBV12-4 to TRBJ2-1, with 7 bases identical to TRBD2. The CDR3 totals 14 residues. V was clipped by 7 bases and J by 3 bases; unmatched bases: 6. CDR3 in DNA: TGTGCCAGCATGAGTTTAGCGGGCTACAATGAGCAGTTCTTC. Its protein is CASMSLAGYNEQFF.

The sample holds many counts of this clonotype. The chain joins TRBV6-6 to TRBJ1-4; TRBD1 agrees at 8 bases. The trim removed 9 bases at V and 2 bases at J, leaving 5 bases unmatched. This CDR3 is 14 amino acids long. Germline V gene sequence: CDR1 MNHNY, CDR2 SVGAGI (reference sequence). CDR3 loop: CASTGGSTNEKLFF. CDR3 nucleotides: TGTGCCAGTACAGGGGGGTCCACTAATGAAAAACTGTTTTTT.

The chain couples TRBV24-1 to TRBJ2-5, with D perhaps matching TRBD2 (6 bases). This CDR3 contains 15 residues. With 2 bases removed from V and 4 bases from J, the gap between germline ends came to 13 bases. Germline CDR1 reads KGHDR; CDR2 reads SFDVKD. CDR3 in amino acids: CATSDSTTGGETQYF. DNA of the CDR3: TGTGCCACCAGTGATTCAACGACCGGGGGAGAGACCCAGTACTTC.

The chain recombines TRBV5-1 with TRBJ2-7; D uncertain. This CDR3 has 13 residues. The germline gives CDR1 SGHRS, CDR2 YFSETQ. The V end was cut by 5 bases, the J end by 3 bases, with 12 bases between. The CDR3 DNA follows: TGCGCCAGCAGTCTTCCGAGAAACTACGAGCAGTACGTC. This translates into CASSLPRNYEQYV.

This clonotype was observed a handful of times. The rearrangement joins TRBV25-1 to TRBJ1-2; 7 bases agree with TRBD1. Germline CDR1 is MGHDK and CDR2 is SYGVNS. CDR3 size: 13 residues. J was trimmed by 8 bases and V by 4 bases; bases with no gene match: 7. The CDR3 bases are TGTGCCAGCAGTGTCCGGGACAGAGGAGGCTACACCTTC. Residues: CASSVRDRGGYTF.

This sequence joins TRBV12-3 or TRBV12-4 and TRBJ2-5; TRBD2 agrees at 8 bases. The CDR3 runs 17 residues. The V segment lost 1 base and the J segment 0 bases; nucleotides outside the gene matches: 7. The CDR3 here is CASSLDRVAGYQETQYF. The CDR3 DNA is TGTGCCAGCAGTTTAGATCGGGTAGCGGGGTACCAAGAGACCCAGTACTTC.

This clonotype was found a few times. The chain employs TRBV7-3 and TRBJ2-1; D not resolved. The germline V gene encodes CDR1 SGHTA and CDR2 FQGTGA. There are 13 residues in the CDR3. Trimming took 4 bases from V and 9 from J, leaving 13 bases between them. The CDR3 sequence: CASSYVTLGEQFF. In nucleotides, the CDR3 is TGTGCCAGCAGCTACGTGACCCTTGGTGAGCAGTTCTTC.

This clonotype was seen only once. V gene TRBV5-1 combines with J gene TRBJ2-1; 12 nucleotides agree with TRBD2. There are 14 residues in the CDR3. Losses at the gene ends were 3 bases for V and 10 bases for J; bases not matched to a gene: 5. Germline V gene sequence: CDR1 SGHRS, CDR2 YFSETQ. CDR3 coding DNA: TGCGCCAGCAGCTCTGTCCTAGCGGGAGGGGAGCAGTTCTTC. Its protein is CASSSVLAGGEQFF.

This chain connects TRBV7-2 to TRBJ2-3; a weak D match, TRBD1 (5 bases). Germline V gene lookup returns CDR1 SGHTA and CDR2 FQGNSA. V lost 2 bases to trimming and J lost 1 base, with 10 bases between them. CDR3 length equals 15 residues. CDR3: CASSLTLGGTDTQYF. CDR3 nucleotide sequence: TGTGCCAGCAGCTTAACCTTAGGGGGCACAGATACGCAGTATTTT.

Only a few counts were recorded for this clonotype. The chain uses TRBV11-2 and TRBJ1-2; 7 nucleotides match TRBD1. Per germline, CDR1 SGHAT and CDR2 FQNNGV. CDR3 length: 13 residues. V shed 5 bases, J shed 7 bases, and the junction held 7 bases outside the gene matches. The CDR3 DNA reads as TGTGCCAGCAGCCCAGACAGGGCCTCTGGCTACACCTTC. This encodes CASSPDRASGYTF.

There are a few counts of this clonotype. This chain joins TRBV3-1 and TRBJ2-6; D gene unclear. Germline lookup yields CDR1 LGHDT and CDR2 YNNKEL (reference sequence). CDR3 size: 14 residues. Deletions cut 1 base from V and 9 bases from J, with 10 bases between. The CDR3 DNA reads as TGTGCCAGCAGCCAAGTAGGGTCCGACAACGTCCTGACTTTC. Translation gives CASSQVGSDNVLTF.

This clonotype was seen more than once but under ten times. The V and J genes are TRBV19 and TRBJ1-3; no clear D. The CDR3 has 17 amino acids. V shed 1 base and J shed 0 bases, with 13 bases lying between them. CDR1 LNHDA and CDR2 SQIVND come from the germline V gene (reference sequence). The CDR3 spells CASSIGTHHLSGNTIYF. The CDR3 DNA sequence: TGTGCCAGTAGTATAGGGACCCACCATCTCTCTGGAAACACCATATATTTT.

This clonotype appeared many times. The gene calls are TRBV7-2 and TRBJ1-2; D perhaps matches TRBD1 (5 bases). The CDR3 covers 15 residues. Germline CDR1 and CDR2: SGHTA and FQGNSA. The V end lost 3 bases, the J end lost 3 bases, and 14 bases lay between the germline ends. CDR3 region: CASSLGQNRHYGYTF. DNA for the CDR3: TGTGCCAGCAGCTTGGGCCAAAACAGGCACTATGGCTACACCTTC.

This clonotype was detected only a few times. CDR3 sequence: CASSIQGVTNEKLFF. The CDR3, as DNA: TGTGCCAGTAGTATTCAGGGGGTCACTAATGAAAAACTGTTTTTT. The V and J genes are TRBV19 and TRBJ1-4, with 7 bases matching TRBD1. Per the germline V gene, CDR1 is LNHDA and CDR2 is SQIVND (reference sequence). Losses at the gene ends were 3 bases for V and 2 bases for J; bases not matched to a gene: 3. This CDR3 region has 15 residues.

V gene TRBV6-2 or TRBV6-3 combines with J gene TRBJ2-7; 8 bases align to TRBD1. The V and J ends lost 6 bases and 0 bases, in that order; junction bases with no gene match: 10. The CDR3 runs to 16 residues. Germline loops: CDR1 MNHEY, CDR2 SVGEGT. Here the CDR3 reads CASSKSGQASSYEQYV. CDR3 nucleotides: TGTGCCAGCAGCAAATCGGGACAGGCGAGCTCCTACGAGCAGTACGTC.

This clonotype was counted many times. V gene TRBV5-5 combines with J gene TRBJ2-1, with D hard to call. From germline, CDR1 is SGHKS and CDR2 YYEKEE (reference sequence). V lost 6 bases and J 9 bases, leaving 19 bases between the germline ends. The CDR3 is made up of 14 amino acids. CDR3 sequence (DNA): TGTGCCAGCACCCAGGTTCTCGCGGCTGGTGAGCAGTTCTTC. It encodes CASTQVLAAGEQFF.

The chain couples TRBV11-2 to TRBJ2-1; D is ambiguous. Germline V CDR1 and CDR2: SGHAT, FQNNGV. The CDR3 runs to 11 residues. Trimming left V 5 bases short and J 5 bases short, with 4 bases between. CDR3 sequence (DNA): TGTGCCAGCAGCCAACACAATGAGCAGTTCTTC. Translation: CASSQHNEQFF.

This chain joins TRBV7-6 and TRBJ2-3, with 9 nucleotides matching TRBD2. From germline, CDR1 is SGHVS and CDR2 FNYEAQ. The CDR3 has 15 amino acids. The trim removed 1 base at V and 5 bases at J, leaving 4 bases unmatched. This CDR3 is CASSLGTSERDTQYF. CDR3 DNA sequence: TGTGCCAGCAGCTTAGGGACTAGCGAAAGAGATACGCAGTATTTT. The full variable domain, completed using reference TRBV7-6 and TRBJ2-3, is GAGVSQSPRYKVTKRGQDVALRCDPISGHVSLYWYRQALGQGPEFLTYFNYEAQQDKSGLPNDRFSAERPEGSISTLTIQRTEQRDSAMYRCASSLGTSERDTQYFGPGTRLTVL.

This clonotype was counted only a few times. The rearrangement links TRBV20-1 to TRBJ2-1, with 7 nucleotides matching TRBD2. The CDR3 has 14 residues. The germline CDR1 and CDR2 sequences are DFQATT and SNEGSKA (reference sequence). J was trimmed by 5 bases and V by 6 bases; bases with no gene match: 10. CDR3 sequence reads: CSAARESIHNEQFF. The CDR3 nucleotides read TGCAGTGCCGCGCGGGAGAGTATCCACAATGAGCAGTTCTTC.

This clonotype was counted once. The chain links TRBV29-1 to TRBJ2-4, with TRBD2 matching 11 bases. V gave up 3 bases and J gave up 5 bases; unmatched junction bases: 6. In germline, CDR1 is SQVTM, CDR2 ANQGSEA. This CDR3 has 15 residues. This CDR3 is CSVDSLAGGQNIQYF. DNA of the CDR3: TGCAGCGTTGACAGCCTAGCGGGAGGCCAAAACATTCAGTACTTC.

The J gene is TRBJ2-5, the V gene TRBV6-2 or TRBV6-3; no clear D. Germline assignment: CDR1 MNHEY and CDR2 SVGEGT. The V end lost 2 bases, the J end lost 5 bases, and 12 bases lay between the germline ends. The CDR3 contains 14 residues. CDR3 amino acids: CASSYPGQQETQYF. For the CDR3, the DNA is TGTGCCAGCAGTTACCCGGGTCAGCAGGAGACCCAGTACTTC.

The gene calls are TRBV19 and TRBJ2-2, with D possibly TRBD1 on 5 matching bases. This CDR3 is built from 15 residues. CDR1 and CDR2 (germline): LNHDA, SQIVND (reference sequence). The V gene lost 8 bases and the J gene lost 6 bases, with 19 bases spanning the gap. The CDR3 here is CASGSRGRVSGELFF. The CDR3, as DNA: TGTGCCAGTGGAAGTCGTGGCAGGGTGTCCGGGGAGCTGTTTTTT.

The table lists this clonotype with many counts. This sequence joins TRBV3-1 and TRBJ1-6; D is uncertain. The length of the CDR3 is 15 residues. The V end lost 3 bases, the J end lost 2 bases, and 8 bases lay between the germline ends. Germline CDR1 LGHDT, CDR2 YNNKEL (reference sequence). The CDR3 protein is CASSQKGAYNSPLHF. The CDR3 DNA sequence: TGTGCCAGCAGCCAGAAAGGAGCCTATAATTCACCCCTCCACTTT.

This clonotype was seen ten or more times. CDR3: CSATTGGKNGYTF. DNA for the CDR3: TGCAGTGCAACCACAGGGGGCAAGAATGGCTACACCTTC. The chain uses TRBV20-1 and TRBJ1-2, with 9 nucleotides matching TRBD1. The V gene end was trimmed by 6 bases and the J gene end by 6 bases; junction bases not matched to a gene: 8. The CDR3 loop spans 13 amino acids. Germline CDR1 is DFQATT and CDR2 is SNEGSKA (reference sequence).

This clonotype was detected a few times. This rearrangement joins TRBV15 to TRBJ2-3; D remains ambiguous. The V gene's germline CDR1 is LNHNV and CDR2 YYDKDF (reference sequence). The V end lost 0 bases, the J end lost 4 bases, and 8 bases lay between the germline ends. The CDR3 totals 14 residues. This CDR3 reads CATSRDGKADTQYF. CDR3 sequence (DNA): TGTGCCACCAGCAGAGATGGGAAAGCAGATACGCAGTATTTT.